Listed here are 20 T cell receptor beta chains from one sample, sequenced in a study of cytomegalovirus exposure and HLA in healthy donors. Researchers ran the PCR with 60 Vbeta and 13 Jbeta primers. The method was immunoSEQ multiplex PCR; TCRdb's version includes in-frame clones alone and lacks a portion of them. The sample yields approximately 190,000 clones, around 86% seen once. Sequencing input: PBMCs. The receptors stem from a man in his thirties or forties in good health and CMV-seronegative.

This chain connects TRBV7-8 to TRBJ1-3; D perhaps matches TRBD1 (6 bases). The CDR3 runs to 17 residues. Per germline, CDR1 SGHVS and CDR2 FQNEAQ. V was pared by 0 bases and J by 3 bases, with 15 bases between. CDR3 sequence reads: CASSLALWGPIGNTIYF. The CDR3 nucleotides read TGTGCCAGCAGCTTAGCGCTTTGGGGGCCAATTGGAAACACCATATATTTT.

This clone rates as medium-sized. The rearrangement uses TRBV2 and TRBJ2-4; tentative D call: TRBD2 (6 bases). This CDR3 is 16 amino acids long. V dropped 3 bases and J dropped 7 bases, with 19 bases sitting between them. The germline gives CDR1 SNHLY, CDR2 FYNNEI. CDR3 sequence reads: CASSDTAGPVGNIQYF. The CDR3 DNA reads TGTGCCAGCAGTGATACTGCGGGACCCGTGGGGAACATTCAGTACTTC.

This clone is a singleton in its sample. The chain recombines TRBV5-6 with TRBJ2-2, with TRBD2 matching over 7 bases. The CDR3 spans 15 residues. V gave up 1 base and J gave up 4 bases; unmatched junction bases: 4. Germline V CDR1 and CDR2: SGHDT, YYEEEE. CDR3 DNA: TGTGCCAGCAGCTTGCTCGGCGGGGGCACCGGGGAGCTGTTTTTT. This codes for CASSLLGGGTGELFF.

The chain has TRBV2 and TRBJ2-2; D might be TRBD1 (6 bases). Trimming pared 4 bases from V and 3 bases from J, leaving 18 bases between. This CDR3 is built from 17 residues. Germline CDR1 SNHLY, CDR2 FYNNEI. The CDR3 spells CASSVGTLDSYTGELFF. CDR3 in DNA: TGTGCCAGCAGTGTAGGGACCTTGGACAGTTACACCGGGGAGCTGTTTTTT.

The chain links TRBV19 to TRBJ1-4; 8 nucleotides line up with TRBD1. Unmatched junction bases numbered 13, after V lost 3 bases and J lost 7 bases. The germline gives CDR1 LNHDA, CDR2 SQIVND (reference sequence). The CDR3 is made up of 17 amino acids. In DNA form, the CDR3 reads TGTGCCAGTAGTATGTACGGGACAGGACCGCGGGGTGAAAAACTGTTTTTT. Protein sequence: CASSMYGTGPRGEKLFF.

The chain joins TRBV21-1 to TRBJ1-5. TRBV21-1 is noted as a pseudogene. The CDR3 sequence is 18 residues long. Here the CDR3 DNA reads TGTGCCAGCAGCAAAAATTACCCTATTCTGTTTAGCAATCAGCCCCAGCATTTT. Translated: CASSKNYPILFSNQPQHF.

This clone was seen a handful of times. This chain links TRBV2 with TRBJ2-3; possibly TRBD2 for D (5 bases). CDR1 SNHLY and CDR2 FYNNEI come from the germline V gene. V lost 8 bases to trimming and J lost 2 bases, with 11 bases between them. CDR3 length equals 13 residues. CDR3 bases: TGTGCCAGCCAGCAGGACTCCACAGATACGCAGTATTTT. Protein: CASQQDSTDTQYF.

V usage is TRBV6-1 and J usage is TRBJ2-2, with D possibly matching TRBD1 (6 bases). CDR1 and CDR2 from the germline V gene are MNHNS and SASEGT. The V end was cut by 10 bases, the J end by 0 bases, with 15 bases between. The CDR3 loop spans 15 amino acids. The DNA of the CDR3 is TGTGCCACCGTCAGGGGCAACGCGAACACCGGGGAGCTGTTTTTT. This encodes CATVRGNANTGELFF.

This clone was recorded a few times. The chain recombines TRBV5-6 with TRBJ2-1; TRBD2 is a possible D gene (5 bases). The CDR3 covers 18 residues. The V end lost 4 bases, the J end lost 0 bases, and 20 bases lay between the germline ends. CDR1 and CDR2 (germline): SGHDT, YYEEEE. The CDR3 reads CASSREGGGSVSYNEQFF. The CDR3 region has the DNA TGTGCCAGCAGCAGAGAGGGTGGCGGTTCCGTCTCCTACAATGAGCAGTTCTTC.

The rearrangement joins TRBV7-9 to TRBJ1-2; 7 nucleotides agree with TRBD1. The CDR3 is 18 residues long. V trimming: 0 bases; J trimming: 6 bases; junction bases outside the gene matches: 16. The germline CDR1 and CDR2 sequences are SEHNR and FQNEAQ (reference sequence). CDR3 amino acids: CASSLAVPGQSAVNGYTF. DNA of the CDR3: TGTGCCAGCAGCTTAGCCGTTCCGGGACAGTCGGCGGTTAATGGCTACACCTTC.

The V and J genes are TRBV10-3 and TRBJ2-7; a possible D gene is TRBD1 (6 bases). The CDR3 runs to 13 residues. CDR1 ENHRY and CDR2 SYGVKD come from the germline V gene. Trimming removed 6 bases at V and 9 bases at J, with 18 bases between. The chain's CDR3 is CAIRGDTEQGQYF. In DNA form, the CDR3 reads TGTGCCATCAGGGGGGACACCGAACAGGGGCAGTACTTC.

The genes are TRBV7-9 and TRBJ2-7; 8 nucleotides agree with TRBD1. The CDR3 runs 14 residues. Germline trimming cut 5 bases from V and 5 bases from J; bases unmatched to any gene: 8. Germline CDR1 reads SEHNR; CDR2 reads FQNEAQ (reference sequence). The CDR3 DNA sequence: TGTGCCAGCAGCGCACCGACAGGGGAAAACGAGCAGTACTTC. It is translated as CASSAPTGENEQYF. Drawing the rest from reference TRBV7-9 and TRBJ2-7, the complete variable domain is DTGVSQNPRHKITKRGQNVTFRCDPISEHNRLYWYRQTLGQGPEFLTYFQNEAQLEKSRLLSDRFSAERPKGSFSTLEIQRTEQGDSAMYLCASSAPTGENEQYFGPGTRLTVT.

V and J are TRBV7-2 and TRBJ2-7; TRBD1 aligns across 9 bases. The CDR3 length is 15 residues. Germline CDR1 is SGHTA and CDR2 is FQGNSA. Trimming removed 5 bases from V and 4 bases from J; junction bases left unmatched: 9. CDR3 sequence reads: CASSQNGDRAYEQYF. CDR3 in DNA: TGTGCCAGCAGCCAGAATGGGGACAGGGCATACGAGCAGTACTTC.

The chain combines TRBV27 with TRBJ1-2; 10 nucleotides align to TRBD1. The length of the CDR3 is 14 residues. Germline V gene lookup returns CDR1 MNHEY and CDR2 SMNVEV (reference sequence). V shed 10 bases and J 7 bases; nucleotides not matched to a gene: 12. The DNA of the CDR3 is TGTGCCACCCGGACAGGGGGAAAGCTGAGTGGCTACACCTTC. Amino acid sequence: CATRTGGKLSGYTF.

The V call is TRBV7-8, the J call TRBJ2-2, with TRBD1 matching 11 bases. The CDR3 has 15 residues. CDR1 is SGHVS and CDR2 is FQNEAQ in the germline V gene. Losses at the gene ends were 3 bases for V and 5 bases for J; bases not matched to a gene: 2. CDR3 loop: CASSFGTGGTGELFF. The CDR3 region has the DNA TGTGCCAGCAGCTTCGGGACAGGGGGAACCGGGGAGCTGTTTTTT.

The V gene is TRBV5-1, the J gene TRBJ2-7, with D possibly TRBD2 on 5 matching bases. CDR3 length: 14 residues. V shed 0 bases and J shed 2 bases, with 9 bases lying between them. CDR1 and CDR2 from the germline V gene are SGHRS and YFSETQ. The CDR3 nucleotides are TGCGCCAGCAGCTTGGGCGGGCTAACCTACGAGCAGTACTTC. Its translation is CASSLGGLTYEQYF.

This chain links TRBV7-6 with TRBJ2-3; TRBD1 aligns across 7 bases. The CDR3 totals 16 residues. Per germline, CDR1 SGHVS and CDR2 FNYEAQ. Losses at the gene ends were 5 bases for V and 3 bases for J; bases not matched to a gene: 11. The CDR3 loop is CASSAGGLSMTDTQYF. The CDR3 bases are TGTGCCAGCAGCGCAGGGGGATTAAGTATGACAGATACGCAGTATTTT. Variable domain in full (rest from reference TRBV7-6 and TRBJ2-3): GAGVSQSPRYKVTKRGQDVALRCDPISGHVSLYWYRQALGQGPEFLTYFNYEAQQDKSGLPNDRFSAERPEGSISTLTIQRTEQRDSAMYRCASSAGGLSMTDTQYFGPGTRLTVL.

The rearrangement links TRBV6-5 to TRBJ2-2; TRBD1 might be the D (6 bases). Per germline, CDR1 MNHEY and CDR2 SVGAGI. The ends were cut back, 0 bases at V and 7 bases at J, with 9 bases in the middle. The CDR3 sequence is 14 residues long. The CDR3, as DNA: TGTGCCAGCAGTTACTCAGGGGGTAACGGGGAGCTGTTTTTT. Encoded protein: CASSYSGGNGELFF.

This chain links TRBV30 with TRBJ2-5; 10 nucleotides agree with TRBD2. CDR3 size: 18 residues. J gave up 3 bases and V 0 bases, and 13 bases lay outside the gene matches. Germline values: CDR1 GTSNPN, CDR2 SVGIG (reference sequence). The DNA for the CDR3 is TGTGCCTGGAGTGTATGGGCTAGCGGGAGTAAAGGGAAAGAGACCCAGTACTTC. Its translation: CAWSVWASGSKGKETQYF.

The chain uses TRBV28 and TRBJ2-1; unclear D gene. V dropped 3 bases and J dropped 8 bases, with 14 bases sitting between them. CDR3 length equals 14 residues. CDR1 is MDHEN and CDR2 is SYDVKM in the germline V gene. The CDR3 sequence is CASSLGQEFDEQFF. The CDR3 coding sequence is TGTGCCAGCAGTTTGGGTCAGGAATTCGATGAGCAGTTCTTC.